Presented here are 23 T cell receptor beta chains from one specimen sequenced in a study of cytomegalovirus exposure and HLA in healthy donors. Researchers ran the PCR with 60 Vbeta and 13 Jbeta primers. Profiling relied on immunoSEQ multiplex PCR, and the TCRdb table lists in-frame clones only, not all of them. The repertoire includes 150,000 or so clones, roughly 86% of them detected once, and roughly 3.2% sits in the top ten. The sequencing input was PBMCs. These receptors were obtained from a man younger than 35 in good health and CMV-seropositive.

DNA for the CDR3: TGCGCCAGCAGCTTTAGGGGGAGAACCCCTCAGGATCAGCCCCAGCATTTT. Translating it yields CASSFRGRTPQDQPQHF. The chain carries TRBV5-1 and TRBJ1-5, with D perhaps TRBD1 (6 bases). This CDR3 comprises 17 residues. The V end was cut by 2 bases, the J end by 5 bases, with 20 bases between. Germline V gene lookup returns CDR1 SGHRS and CDR2 YFSETQ.

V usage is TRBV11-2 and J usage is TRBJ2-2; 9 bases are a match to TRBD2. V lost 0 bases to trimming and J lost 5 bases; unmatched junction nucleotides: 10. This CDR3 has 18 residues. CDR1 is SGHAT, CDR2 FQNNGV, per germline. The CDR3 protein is CASSLDPPWTSATGELFF. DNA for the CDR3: TGTGCCAGCAGCTTAGATCCGCCCTGGACTAGCGCGACCGGGGAGCTGTTTTTT.

CDR3 sequence (DNA): TGTGCCAGCAGAGCAGGGCCAGGGGGCAATCAGCCCCAGCATTTT. Its protein product is CASRAGPGGNQPQHF. V gene TRBV2 combines with J gene TRBJ1-5; D possibly corresponds to TRBD1 (6 bases). CDR3 length equals 15 residues. Germline lookup yields CDR1 SNHLY and CDR2 FYNNEI. The ends were cut back, 6 bases at V and 2 bases at J, with 14 bases in the middle. The full variable domain, its missing parts supplied by reference TRBV2 and TRBJ1-5, is EPEVTQTPSHQVTQMGQEVILRCVPISNHLYFYWYRQILGQKVEFLVSFYNNEISEKSEIFDDQFSVERPDGSNFTLKIRSTKLEDSAMYFCASRAGPGGNQPQHFGDGTRLSIL.

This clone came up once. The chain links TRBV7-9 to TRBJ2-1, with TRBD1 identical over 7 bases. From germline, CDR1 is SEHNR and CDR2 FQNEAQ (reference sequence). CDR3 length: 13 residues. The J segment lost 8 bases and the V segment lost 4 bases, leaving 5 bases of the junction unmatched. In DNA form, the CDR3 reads TGTGCCAGCAGCTACAGGGGTGGCGATGAGCAGTTCTTC. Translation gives CASSYRGGDEQFF.

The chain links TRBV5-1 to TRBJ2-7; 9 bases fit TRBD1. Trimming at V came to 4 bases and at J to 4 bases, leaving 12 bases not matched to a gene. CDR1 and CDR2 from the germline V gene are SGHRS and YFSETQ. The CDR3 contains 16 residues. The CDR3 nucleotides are TGCGCCAGCAGCCCAAGATTGGGGACAGGGTCTTACGAGCAGTACTTC. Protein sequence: CASSPRLGTGSYEQYF.

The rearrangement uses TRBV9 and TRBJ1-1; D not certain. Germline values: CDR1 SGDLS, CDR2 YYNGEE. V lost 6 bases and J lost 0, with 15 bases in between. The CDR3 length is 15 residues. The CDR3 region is CASTHANVLNTEAFF. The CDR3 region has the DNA TGTGCCAGCACCCACGCGAACGTCTTGAACACTGAAGCTTTCTTT.

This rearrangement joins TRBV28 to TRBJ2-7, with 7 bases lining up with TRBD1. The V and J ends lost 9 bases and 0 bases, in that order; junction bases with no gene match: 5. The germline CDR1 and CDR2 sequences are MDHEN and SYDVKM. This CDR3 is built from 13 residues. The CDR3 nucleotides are TGTGCCAGTTGGGGACAGTCCTCCTACGAGCAGTACTTC. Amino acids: CASWGQSSYEQYF.

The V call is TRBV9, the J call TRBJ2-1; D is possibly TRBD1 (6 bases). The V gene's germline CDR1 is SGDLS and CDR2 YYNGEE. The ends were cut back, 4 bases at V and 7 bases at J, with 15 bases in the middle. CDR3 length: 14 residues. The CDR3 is CASSPTVQGNEQFF. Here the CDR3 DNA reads TGTGCCAGCAGCCCCACGGTTCAGGGGAATGAGCAGTTCTTC.

The CDR3 DNA reads as TGCGCCAGCAGCTTGGCCCCCGGGACAGCAACCTACGAGCAGTACTTC. Its protein is CASSLAPGTATYEQYF. This chain connects TRBV5-1 to TRBJ2-7; 7 nucleotides align to TRBD1. CDR1 and CDR2 (germline): SGHRS, YFSETQ. With V trimmed by 0 bases and J by 2 bases, 8 bases remained unmatched. The length of the CDR3 is 16 residues.

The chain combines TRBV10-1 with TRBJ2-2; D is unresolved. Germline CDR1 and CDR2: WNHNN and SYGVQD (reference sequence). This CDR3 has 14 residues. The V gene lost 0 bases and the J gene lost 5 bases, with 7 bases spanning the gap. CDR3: CASSESSGTGELFF. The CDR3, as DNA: TGCGCCAGCAGTGAGTCGTCGGGTACCGGGGAGCTGTTTTTT.

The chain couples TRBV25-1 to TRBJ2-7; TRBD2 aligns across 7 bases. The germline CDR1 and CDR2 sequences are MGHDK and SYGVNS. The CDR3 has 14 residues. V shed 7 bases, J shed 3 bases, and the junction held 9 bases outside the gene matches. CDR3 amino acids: CASKEAGPYYEQYF. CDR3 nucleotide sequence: TGTGCCAGCAAGGAAGCGGGACCTTACTACGAGCAGTACTTC.

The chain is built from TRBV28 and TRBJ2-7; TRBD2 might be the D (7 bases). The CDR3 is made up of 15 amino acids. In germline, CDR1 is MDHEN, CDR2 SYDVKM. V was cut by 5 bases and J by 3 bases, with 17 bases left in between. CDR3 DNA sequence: TGTGCCAGCAGTCCCCCGGGGGGCATGGTCTACGAGCAGTACTTC. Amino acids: CASSPPGGMVYEQYF. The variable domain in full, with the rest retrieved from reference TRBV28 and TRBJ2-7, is DVKVTQSSRYLVKRTGEKVFLECVQDMDHENMFWYRQDPGLGLRLIYFSYDVKMKEKGDIPEGYSVSREKKERFSLILESASTNQTSMYLCASSPPGGMVYEQYFGPGTRLTVT.

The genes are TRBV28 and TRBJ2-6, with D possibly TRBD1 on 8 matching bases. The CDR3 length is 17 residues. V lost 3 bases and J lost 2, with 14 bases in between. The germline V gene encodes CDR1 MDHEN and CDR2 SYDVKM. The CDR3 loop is CASSLPTGGAGANVLTF. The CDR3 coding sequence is TGTGCCAGCAGTTTGCCCACAGGGGGGGCTGGGGCCAACGTCCTGACTTTC.

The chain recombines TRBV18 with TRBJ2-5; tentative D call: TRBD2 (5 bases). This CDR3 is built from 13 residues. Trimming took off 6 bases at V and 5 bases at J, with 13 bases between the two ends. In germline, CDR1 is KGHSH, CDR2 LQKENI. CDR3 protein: CASSPGIAETQYF. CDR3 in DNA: TGTGCCAGCTCCCCGGGAATCGCGGAGACCCAGTACTTC.

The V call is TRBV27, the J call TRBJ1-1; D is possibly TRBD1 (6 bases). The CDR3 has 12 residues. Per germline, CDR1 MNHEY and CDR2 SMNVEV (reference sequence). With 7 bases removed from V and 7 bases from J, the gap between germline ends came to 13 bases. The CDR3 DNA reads TGTGCCAGCACGGGACAAGGTTTTGAAGCTTTCTTT. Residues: CASTGQGFEAFF.

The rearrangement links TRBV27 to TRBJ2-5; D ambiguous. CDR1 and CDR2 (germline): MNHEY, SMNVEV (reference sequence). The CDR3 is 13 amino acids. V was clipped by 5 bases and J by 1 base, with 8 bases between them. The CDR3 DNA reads TGTGCCAGCAGTCACTCGCCCCAAGAGACCCAGTACTTC. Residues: CASSHSPQETQYF.

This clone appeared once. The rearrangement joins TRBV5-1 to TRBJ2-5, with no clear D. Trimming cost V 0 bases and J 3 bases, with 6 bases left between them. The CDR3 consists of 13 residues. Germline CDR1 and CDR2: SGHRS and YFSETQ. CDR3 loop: CASSLAYEETQYF. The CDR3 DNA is TGCGCCAGCAGCTTGGCCTACGAAGAGACCCAGTACTTC.

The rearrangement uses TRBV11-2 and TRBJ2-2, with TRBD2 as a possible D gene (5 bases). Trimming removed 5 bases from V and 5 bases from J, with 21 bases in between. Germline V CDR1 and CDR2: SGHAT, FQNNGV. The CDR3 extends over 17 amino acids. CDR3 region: CASSSIRGKGLTGELFF. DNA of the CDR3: TGTGCCAGCAGCAGTATTCGGGGAAAGGGTCTTACCGGGGAGCTGTTTTTT.

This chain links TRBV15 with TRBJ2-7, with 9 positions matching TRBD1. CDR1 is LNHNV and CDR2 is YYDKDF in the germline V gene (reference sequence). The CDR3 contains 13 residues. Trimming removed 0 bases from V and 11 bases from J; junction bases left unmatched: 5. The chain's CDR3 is CATSREGGDREYF. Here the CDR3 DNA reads TGTGCCACCAGCAGAGAAGGGGGGGACAGGGAGTACTTC.

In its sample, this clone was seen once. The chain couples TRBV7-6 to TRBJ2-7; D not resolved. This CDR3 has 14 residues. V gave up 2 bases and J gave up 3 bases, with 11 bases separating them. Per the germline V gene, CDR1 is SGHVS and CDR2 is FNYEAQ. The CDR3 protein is CASSLPDSHYEQYF. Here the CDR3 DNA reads TGTGCCAGCAGCTTACCCGATTCACACTACGAGCAGTACTTC.

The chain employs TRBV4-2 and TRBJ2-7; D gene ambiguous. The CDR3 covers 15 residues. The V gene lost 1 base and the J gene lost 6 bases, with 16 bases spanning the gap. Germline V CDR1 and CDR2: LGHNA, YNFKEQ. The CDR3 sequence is CASSQAAIHLGEQYF. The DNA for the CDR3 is TGTGCCAGCAGCCAAGCGGCCATCCACCTAGGCGAGCAGTACTTC.

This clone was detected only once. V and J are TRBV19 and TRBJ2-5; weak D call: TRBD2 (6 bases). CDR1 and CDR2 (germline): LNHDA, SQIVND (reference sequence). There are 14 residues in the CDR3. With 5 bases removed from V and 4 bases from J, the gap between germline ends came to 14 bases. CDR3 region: CASSGGLSGETQYF. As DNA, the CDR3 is TGTGCCAGTAGTGGAGGACTATCCGGAGAGACCCAGTACTTC.

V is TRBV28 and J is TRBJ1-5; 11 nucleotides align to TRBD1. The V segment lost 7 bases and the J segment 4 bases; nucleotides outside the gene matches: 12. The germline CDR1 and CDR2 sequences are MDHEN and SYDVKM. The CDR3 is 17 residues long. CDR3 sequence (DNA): TGTGCCAGCACCCTAGGACAGGGGGCCTTTTCAAATCAGCCCCAGCATTTT. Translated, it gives CASTLGQGAFSNQPQHF.